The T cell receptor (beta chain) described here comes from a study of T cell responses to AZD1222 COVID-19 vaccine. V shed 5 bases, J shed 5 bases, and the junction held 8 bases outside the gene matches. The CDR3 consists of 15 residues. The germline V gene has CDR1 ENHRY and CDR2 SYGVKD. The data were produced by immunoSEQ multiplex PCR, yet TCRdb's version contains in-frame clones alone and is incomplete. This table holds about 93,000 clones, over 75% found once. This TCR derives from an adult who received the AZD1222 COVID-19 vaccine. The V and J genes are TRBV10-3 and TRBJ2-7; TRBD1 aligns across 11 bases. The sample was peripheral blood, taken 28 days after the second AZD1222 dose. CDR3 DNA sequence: TGTGCCATCAGTTTTACCGGGACAGGGGGTAACGAGCAGTACTTC. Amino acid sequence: CAISFTGTGGNEQYF.